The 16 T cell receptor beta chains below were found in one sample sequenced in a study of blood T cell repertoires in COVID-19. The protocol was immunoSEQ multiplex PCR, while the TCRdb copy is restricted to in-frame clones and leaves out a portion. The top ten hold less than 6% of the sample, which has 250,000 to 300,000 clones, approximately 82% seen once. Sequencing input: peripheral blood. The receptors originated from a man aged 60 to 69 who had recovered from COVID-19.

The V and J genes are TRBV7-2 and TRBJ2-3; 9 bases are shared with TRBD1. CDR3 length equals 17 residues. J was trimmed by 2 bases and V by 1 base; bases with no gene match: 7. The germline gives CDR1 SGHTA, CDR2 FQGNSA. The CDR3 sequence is CASSLGQGGPYTDTQYF. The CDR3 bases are TGTGCCAGCAGCTTAGGACAGGGGGGGCCCTACACAGATACGCAGTATTTT. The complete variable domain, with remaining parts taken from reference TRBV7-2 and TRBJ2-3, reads GAGVSQSPSNKVTEKGKDVELRCDPISGHTALYWYRQSLGQGLEFLIYFQGNSAPDKSGLPSDRFSAERTGGSVSTLTIQRTQQEDSAVYLCASSLGQGGPYTDTQYFGPGTRLTVL.

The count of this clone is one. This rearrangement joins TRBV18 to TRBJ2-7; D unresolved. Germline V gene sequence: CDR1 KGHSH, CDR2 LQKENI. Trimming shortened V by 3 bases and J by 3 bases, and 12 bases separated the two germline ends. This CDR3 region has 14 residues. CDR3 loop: CASSPPNNNYEQYF. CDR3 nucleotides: TGTGCCAGCTCACCCCCTAATAATAACTACGAGCAGTACTTC. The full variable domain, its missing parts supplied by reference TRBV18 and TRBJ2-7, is NAGVMQNPRHLVRRRGQEARLRCSPMKGHSHVYWYRQLPEEGLKFMVYLQKENIIDESGMPKERFSAEFPKEGPSILRIQQVVRGDSAAYFCASSPPNNNYEQYFGPGTRLTVT.

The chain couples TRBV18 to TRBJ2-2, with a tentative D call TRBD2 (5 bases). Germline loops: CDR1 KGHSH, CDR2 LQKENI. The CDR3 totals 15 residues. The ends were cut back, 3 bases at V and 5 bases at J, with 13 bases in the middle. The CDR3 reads CASSPRKERTGELFF. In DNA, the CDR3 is TGTGCCAGCTCACCCCGAAAGGAGCGGACCGGGGAGCTGTTTTTT.

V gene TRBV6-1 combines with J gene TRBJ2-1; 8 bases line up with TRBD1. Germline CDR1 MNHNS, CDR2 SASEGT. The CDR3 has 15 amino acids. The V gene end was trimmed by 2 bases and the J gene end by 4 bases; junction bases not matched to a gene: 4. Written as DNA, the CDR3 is TGTGCCAGCAGTGAACGTGGGACAGGATACAATGAGCAGTTCTTC. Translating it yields CASSERGTGYNEQFF.

CDR3 sequence (DNA): TGTGCCAGCAGTCGGAGCGGGGGGGATTACAATGAGCAGTTCTTC. Translating gives CASSRSGGDYNEQFF. This chain joins TRBV3-1 (or the pseudogene TRBV3-2) and TRBJ2-1; TRBD2 matches 10 bases. CDR1 is LGHDT and CDR2 is YNNKEL in the germline V gene (reference sequence). This CDR3 is 15 amino acids long. With V trimmed by 6 bases and J by 4 bases, 6 bases remained unmatched.

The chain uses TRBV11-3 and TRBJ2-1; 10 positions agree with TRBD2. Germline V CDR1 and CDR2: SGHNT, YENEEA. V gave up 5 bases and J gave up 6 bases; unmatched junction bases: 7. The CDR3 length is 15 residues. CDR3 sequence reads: CASSPVLAGGNEQFF. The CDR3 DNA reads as TGTGCCAGCAGCCCCGTGTTAGCGGGGGGCAATGAGCAGTTCTTC.

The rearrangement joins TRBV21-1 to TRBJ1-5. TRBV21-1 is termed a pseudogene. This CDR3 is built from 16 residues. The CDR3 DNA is TGTGCCAGCAGCAAAGCGCTAAGGGAGGGCAATCAGCCCCAGCATTTT. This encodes CASSKALREGNQPQHF.

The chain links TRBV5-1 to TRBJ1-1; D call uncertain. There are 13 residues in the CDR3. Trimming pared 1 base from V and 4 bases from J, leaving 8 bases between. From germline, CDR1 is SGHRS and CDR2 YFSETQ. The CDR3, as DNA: TGCGCCAGCAGCTTGACGGGGTTCACTGAAGCTTTCTTT. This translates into CASSLTGFTEAFF.

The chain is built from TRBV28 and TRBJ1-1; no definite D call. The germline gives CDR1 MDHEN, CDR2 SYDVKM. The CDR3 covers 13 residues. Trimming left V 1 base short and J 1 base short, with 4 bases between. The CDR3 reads CASSLSGNTEAFF. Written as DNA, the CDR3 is TGTGCCAGCAGTTTATCGGGGAACACTGAAGCTTTCTTT.

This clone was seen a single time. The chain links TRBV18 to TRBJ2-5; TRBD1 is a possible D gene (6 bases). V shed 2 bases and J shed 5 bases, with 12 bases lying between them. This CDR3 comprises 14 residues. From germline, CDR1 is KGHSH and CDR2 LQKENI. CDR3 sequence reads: CASSPIGGEETQYF. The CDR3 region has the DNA TGTGCCAGCTCACCAATTGGGGGCGAGGAGACCCAGTACTTC.

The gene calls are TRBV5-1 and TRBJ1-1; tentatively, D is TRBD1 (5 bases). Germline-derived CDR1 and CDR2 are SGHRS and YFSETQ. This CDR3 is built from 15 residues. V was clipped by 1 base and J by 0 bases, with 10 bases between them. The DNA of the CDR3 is TGCGCCAGCAGCTTGAAGACAGATCTGAACACTGAAGCTTTCTTT. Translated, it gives CASSLKTDLNTEAFF.

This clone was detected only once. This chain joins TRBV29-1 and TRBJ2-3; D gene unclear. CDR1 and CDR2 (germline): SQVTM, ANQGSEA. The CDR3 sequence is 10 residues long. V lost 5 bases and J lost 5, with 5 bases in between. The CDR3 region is CSVFIDTQYF. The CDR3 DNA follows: TGCAGCGTTTTTATAGATACGCAGTATTTT.

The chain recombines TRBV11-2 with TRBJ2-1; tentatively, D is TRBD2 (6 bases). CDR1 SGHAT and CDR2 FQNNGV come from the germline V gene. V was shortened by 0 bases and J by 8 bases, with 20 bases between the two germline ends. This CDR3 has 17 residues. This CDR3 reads CASSLDRLAVAGYEQFF. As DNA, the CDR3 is TGTGCCAGCAGCTTAGATCGGTTAGCGGTTGCGGGCTATGAGCAGTTCTTC.

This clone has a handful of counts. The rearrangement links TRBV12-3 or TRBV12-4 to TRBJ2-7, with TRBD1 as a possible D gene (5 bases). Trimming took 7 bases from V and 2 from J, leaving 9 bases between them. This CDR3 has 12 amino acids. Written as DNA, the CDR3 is TGTGCCAGCACCACAGGTACCTACGAGCAGTACTTC. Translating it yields CASTTGTYEQYF.

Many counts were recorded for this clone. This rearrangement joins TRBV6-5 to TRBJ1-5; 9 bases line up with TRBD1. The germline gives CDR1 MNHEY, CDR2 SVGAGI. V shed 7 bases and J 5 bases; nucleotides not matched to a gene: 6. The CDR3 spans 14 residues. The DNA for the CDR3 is TGTGCCAGCACTCAAGGACAGGGGCATCAGCCCCAGCATTTT. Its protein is CASTQGQGHQPQHF.

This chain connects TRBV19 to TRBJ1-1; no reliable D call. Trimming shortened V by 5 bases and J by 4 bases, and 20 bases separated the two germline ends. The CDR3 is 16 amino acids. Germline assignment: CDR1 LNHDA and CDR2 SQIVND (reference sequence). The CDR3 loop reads CASSAYSGLGGTEAFF. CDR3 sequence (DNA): TGTGCCAGTAGTGCATACAGCGGGTTGGGAGGCACTGAAGCTTTCTTT.